The entry below describes one T cell receptor (beta chain). The antigen is not known. A quantity of about 0.5 to 1 ug RNA underwent reverse transcription using random hexamers. Multiplex PCR with immunoSEQ amplified the TCR beta CDR3 across 54 Vbeta and 13 Jbeta. TCRdb reprocessed the immunoSEQ multiplex PCR reads via MiXCR and lists one record per CDR3 protein. The sample records some 190,000 distinct CDR3 sequences, 85% to 95% being singletons. These data come from a study of CD8 T cells in Susac syndrome. Findings of the study overall: The relatively small number of individuals in the TCR sequencing and HLA analysis was acknowledged by the study.

The ends lost 0 bases at V and 5 bases at J; junction bases unmatched: 9. CDR3 size: 16 residues. CDR1 MGHRA and CDR2 YSYEKL come from the germline V gene. Sequencing of TCR beta was carried out in blood CD8+ and CD4+ T cells. Healthy donors were controls matched for age and sex. The chain combines TRBV4-1 with TRBJ1-2; 7 nucleotides agree with TRBD1. Sequences were obtained from CD4+ T cells from PBMCs. The sequence came from a human donor in good health. CDR3 coding DNA: TGCGCCAGCAGCCAAGATGGAGAGGGGGCGCGGTATGGCTACACCTTC. Amino acids: CASSQDGEGARYGYTF.